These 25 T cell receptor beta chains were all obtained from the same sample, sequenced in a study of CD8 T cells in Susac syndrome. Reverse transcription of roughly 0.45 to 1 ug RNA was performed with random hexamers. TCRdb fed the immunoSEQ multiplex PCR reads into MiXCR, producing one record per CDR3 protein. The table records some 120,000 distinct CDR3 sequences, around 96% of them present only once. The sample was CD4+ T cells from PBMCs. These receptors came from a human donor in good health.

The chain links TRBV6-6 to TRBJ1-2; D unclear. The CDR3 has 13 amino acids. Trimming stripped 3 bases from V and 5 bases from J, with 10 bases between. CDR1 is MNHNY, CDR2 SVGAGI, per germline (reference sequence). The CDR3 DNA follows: TGTGCCAGCAGTTATGAATCGGAGTATGGCTACACCTTC. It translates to CASSYESEYGYTF.

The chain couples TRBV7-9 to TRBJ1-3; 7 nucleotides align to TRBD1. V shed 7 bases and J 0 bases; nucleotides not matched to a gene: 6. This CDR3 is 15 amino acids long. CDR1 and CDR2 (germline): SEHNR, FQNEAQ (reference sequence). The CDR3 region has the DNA TGTGCCAGCAAGCACCGGGACAGCTCTGGAAACACCATATATTTT. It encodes CASKHRDSSGNTIYF.

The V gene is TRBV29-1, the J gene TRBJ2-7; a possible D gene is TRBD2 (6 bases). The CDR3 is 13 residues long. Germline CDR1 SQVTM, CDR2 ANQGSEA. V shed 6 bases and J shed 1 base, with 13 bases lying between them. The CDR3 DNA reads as TGCAGCGTCTTGACTAGTTTATCCTACGAGCAGTACTTC. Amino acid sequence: CSVLTSLSYEQYF.

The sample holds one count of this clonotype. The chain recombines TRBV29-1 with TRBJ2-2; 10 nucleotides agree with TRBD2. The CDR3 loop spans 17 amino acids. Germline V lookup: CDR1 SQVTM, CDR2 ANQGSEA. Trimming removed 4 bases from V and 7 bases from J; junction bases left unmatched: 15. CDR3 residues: CSVVPEGALAGDGELFF. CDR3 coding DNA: TGCAGCGTTGTTCCAGAGGGTGCCCTAGCGGGAGACGGGGAGCTGTTTTTT.

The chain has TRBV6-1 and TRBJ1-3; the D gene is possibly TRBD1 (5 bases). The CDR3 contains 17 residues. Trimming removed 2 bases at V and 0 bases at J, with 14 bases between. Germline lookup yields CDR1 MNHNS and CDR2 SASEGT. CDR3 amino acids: CASSESTVIFSGNTIYF. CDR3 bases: TGTGCCAGCAGTGAATCGACAGTAATCTTCTCTGGAAACACCATATATTTT.

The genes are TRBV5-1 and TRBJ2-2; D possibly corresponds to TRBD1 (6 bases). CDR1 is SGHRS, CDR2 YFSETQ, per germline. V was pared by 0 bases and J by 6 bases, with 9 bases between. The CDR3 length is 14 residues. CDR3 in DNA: TGCGCCAGCAGCTTGGACAGGGTGGCCGGGGAGCTGTTTTTT. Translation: CASSLDRVAGELFF. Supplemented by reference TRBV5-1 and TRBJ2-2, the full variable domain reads KAGVTQTPRYLIKTRGQQVTLSCSPISGHRSVSWYQQTPGQGLQFLFEYFSETQRNKGNFPGRFSGRQFSNSRSEMNVSTLELGDSALYLCASSLDRVAGELFFGEGSRLTVL.

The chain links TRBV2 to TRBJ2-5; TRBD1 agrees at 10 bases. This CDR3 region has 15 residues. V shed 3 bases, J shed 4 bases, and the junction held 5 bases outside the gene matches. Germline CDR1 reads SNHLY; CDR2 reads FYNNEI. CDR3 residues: CASSDGQGGRETQYF. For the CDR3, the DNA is TGTGCCAGCAGTGATGGACAGGGGGGACGAGAGACCCAGTACTTC.

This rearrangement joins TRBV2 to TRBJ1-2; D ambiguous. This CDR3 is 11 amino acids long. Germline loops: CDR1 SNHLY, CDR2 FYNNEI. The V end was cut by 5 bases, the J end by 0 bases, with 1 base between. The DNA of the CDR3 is TGTGCCAGCAGTACTAACTATGGCTACACCTTC. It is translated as CASSTNYGYTF.

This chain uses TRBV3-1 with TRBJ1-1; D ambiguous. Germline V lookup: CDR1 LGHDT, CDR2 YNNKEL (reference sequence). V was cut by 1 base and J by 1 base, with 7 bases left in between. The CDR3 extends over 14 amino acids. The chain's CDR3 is CASSQGWANTEAFF. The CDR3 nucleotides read TGTGCCAGCAGCCAAGGATGGGCGAACACTGAAGCTTTCTTT.

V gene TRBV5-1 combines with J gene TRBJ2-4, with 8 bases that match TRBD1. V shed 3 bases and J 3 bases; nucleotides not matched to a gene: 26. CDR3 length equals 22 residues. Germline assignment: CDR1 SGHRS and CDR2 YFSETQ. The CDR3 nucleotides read TGCGCCAGCAGCTGGGGATGGCCCCCAGGACAGGGAGGCACCTTTGACAAAAACATTCAGTACTTC. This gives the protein CASSWGWPPGQGGTFDKNIQYF.

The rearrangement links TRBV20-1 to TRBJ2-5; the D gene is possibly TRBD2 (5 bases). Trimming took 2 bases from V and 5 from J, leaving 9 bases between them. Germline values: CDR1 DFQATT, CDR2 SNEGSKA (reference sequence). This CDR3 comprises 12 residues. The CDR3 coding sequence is TGCAGTGCTAGATCGGGAAGGGAGACCCAGTACTTC. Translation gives CSARSGRETQYF.

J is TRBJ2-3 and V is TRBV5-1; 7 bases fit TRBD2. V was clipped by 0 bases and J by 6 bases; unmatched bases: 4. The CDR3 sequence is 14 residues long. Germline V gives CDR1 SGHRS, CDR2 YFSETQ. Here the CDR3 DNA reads TGCGCCAGCAGCTTGGAGGGGAGGGGCGATACGCAGTATTTT. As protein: CASSLEGRGDTQYF. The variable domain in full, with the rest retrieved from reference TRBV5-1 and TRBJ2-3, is KAGVTQTPRYLIKTRGQQVTLSCSPISGHRSVSWYQQTPGQGLQFLFEYFSETQRNKGNFPGRFSGRQFSNSRSEMNVSTLELGDSALYLCASSLEGRGDTQYFGPGTRLTVL.

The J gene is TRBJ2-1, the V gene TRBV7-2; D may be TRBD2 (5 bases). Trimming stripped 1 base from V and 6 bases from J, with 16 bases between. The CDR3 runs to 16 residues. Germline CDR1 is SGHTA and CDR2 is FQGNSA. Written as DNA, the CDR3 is TGTGCCAGCAGCTTAGTCTCAGCGGAGCTCTTCAATGAGCAGTTCTTC. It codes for CASSLVSAELFNEQFF.

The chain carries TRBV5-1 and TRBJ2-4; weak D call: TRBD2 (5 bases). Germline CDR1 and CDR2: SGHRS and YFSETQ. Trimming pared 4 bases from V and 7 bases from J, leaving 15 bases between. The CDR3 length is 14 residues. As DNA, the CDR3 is TGCGCCAGCAGCGAGACTAAGCCCGGGAACATTCAGTACTTC. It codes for CASSETKPGNIQYF. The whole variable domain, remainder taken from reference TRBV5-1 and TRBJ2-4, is KAGVTQTPRYLIKTRGQQVTLSCSPISGHRSVSWYQQTPGQGLQFLFEYFSETQRNKGNFPGRFSGRQFSNSRSEMNVSTLELGDSALYLCASSETKPGNIQYFGAGTRLSVL.

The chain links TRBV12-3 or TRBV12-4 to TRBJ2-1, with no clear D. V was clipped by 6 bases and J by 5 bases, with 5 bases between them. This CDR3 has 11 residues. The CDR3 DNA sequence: TGTGCCAGCAGGTACCACAATGAGCAGTTCTTC. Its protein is CASRYHNEQFF.

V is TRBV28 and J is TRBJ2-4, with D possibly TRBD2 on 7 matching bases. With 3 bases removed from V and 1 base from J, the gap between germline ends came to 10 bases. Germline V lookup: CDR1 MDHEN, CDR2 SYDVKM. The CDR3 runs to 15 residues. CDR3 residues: CASSFKGGAKNIQYF. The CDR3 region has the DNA TGTGCCAGCAGTTTTAAGGGGGGGGCCAAAAACATTCAGTACTTC. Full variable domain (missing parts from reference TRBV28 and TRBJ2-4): DVKVTQSSRYLVKRTGEKVFLECVQDMDHENMFWYRQDPGLGLRLIYFSYDVKMKEKGDIPEGYSVSREKKERFSLILESASTNQTSMYLCASSFKGGAKNIQYFGAGTRLSVL.

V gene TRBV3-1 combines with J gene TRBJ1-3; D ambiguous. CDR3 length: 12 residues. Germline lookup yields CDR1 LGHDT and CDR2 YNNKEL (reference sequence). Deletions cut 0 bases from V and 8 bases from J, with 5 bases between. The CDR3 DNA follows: TGTGCCAGCAGCCAAGACGAGGACACCATATATTTT. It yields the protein CASSQDEDTIYF.

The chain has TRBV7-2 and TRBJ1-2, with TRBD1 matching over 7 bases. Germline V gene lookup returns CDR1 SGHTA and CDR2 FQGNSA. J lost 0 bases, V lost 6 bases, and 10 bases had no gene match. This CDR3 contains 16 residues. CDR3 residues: CASSLDGTVANYGYTF. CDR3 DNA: TGTGCCAGCAGTCTAGACGGGACAGTCGCTAACTATGGCTACACCTTC.

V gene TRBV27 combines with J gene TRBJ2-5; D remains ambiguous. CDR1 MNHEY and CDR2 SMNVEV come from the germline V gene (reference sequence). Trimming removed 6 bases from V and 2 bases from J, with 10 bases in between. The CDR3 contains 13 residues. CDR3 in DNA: TGTGCCAGCAGGACCCCCGGGCAAGAGACCCAGTACTTC. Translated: CASRTPGQETQYF.

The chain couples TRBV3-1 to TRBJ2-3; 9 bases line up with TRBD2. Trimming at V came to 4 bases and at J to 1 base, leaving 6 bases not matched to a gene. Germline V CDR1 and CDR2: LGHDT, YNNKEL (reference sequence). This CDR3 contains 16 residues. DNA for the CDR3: TGTGCCAGCAGCCGTTTTAGCGGGAGCGGCACAGATACGCAGTATTTT. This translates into CASSRFSGSGTDTQYF.

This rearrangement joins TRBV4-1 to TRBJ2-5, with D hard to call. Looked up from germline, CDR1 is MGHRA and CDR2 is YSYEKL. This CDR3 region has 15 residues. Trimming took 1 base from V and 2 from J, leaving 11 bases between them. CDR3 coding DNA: TGCGCCAGCAGCCAAGGCAGAGACAAACAAGAGACCCAGTACTTC. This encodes CASSQGRDKQETQYF.

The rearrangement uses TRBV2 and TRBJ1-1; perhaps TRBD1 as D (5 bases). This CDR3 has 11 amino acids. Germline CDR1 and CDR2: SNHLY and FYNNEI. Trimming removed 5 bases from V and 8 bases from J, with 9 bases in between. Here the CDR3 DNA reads TGTGCCAGCAGTCGACAGACAGAAGCTTTCTTT. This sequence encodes CASSRQTEAFF. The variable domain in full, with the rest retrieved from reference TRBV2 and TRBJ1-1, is EPEVTQTPSHQVTQMGQEVILRCVPISNHLYFYWYRQILGQKVEFLVSFYNNEISEKSEIFDDQFSVERPDGSNFTLKIRSTKLEDSAMYFCASSRQTEAFFGQGTRLTVV.

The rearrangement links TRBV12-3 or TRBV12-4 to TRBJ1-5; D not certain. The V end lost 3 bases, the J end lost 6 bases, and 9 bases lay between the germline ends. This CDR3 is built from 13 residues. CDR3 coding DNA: TGTGCCAGCAGTTTGAGGAGGCGTCAGCCCCAGCATTTT. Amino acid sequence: CASSLRRRQPQHF.

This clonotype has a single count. The chain's CDR3 is CASRSGTHYEQYF. CDR3 DNA: TGTGCCAGCAGATCCGGGACGCACTACGAGCAGTACTTC. V gene TRBV28 combines with J gene TRBJ2-7, with D possibly being TRBD1 or TRBD2 (5 bases each). Trimming took 6 bases from V and 3 from J, leaving 12 bases between them. The CDR3 has 13 residues. The germline V gene encodes CDR1 MDHEN and CDR2 SYDVKM.

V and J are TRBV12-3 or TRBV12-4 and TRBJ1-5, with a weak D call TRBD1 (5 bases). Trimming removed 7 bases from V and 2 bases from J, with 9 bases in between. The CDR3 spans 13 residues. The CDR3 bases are TGTGCCAGCATGAGGGGAGGCAATCAGCCCCAGCATTTT. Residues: CASMRGGNQPQHF.